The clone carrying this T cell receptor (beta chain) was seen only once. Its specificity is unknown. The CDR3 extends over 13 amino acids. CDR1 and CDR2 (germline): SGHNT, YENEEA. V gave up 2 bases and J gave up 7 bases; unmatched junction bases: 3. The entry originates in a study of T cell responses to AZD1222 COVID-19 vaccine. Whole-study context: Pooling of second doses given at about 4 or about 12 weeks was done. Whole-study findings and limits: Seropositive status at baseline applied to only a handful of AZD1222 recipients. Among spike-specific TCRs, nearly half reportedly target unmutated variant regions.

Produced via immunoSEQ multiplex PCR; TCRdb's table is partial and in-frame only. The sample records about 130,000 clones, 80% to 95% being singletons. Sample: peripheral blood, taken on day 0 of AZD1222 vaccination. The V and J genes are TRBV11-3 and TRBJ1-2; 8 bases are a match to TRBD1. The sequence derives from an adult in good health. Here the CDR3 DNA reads TGTGCCAGCAGCTTATCAGGGGGCCGTGGCTACACCTTC. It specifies CASSLSGGRGYTF.